What follows describes a single T cell receptor (beta chain). What this receptor recognizes is not known. This record comes from a study of T cells expressing NK-cell markers (dated by TCRdb to 2018 to 2020). In the study overall: TCR beta-chain repertoires were profiled in sorted CD3+CD56+NKG2C+, CD3+CD56+NKG2C- and CD3+CD56-NKG2C+ T-cell subsets from several donors. Of the eight sequenced donors, seven were found to be HCMV-seropositive and one was found to be HCMV-seronegative. All eight donors whose samples were sequenced were randomly selected healthy volunteers, three of them men and five women. Illumina HiSeq 2000/2500, MiSeq or NextSeq was used to sequence libraries as 2 x 150 bp reads. General study outcomes and caveats: In several donors, the dominant CD3+CD56+NKG2C+ clonotypes were among the top 10 CD8+ clonotypes and accounted for about 1.0-7.5% of CD8+ T cells. Those dominant clonotypes were again the most abundant among CD3+CD56-NKG2C+ cells in a handful of donors, at roughly 28.3-60.1%. It remained unclear whether the expanded NKG2C-expressing T cell clones were specific for HCMV antigens.

To determine HCMV serostatus, a commercial ELISA kit was used to detect HCMV-specific IgG in serum. Peripheral blood mononuclear cells were isolated from blood by Ficoll density gradient centrifugation. These reads were obtained on an Illumina HiSeq 2000. 5'RACE template switching, by which a universal primer site and unique molecular identifiers were added, was used to make TCR beta cDNA libraries. Priming for cDNA synthesis came from the TCR beta constant segment, and two successive PCR amplification steps followed. Processing in the source paper ran as follows. MIGEC was used to demultiplex reads and group the reads by UMI, and MiTCR was used to assemble and quantify clonotypes. To exclude erroneous sequences, any TCR cDNA sequence not supported by at least two reads was discarded. The tcR package was used for downstream repertoire analysis, and clonotypes were matched across fractions by CDR3 nucleotide sequence plus V segment. Antigen specificity was annotated against VDJdb with VDJmatch, allowing one amino acid substitution in CDR3. TCRdb reprocessed the reads, so every CDR3 protein sequence counts as one entry and DNA is not shown. It is TCRdb's table, rather than the study itself, that gives the V and J calls and clone size. The sample's records list about 550,000 distinct CDR3 sequences. Approximately 3.6% of the sample comes from the top ten.

From the cysteine up to the phenylalanine, the CDR3 has a length of 15 residues. No nucleotide data were recorded. The germline V gene (reference sequence) provides CDR1 MNHEY and CDR2 SMNVEV. The TCR originated in a man between 18 and 29 years old in good health. Donor details come from another sample of the same person, matched by shared clones. The chain links TRBV27 with TRBJ2-1; as DNA is missing, the TRBD2 call by TCRdb cannot be tested. Sequenced sample: blood T cells: a sorted CD56 or NKG2C T cell subset, CD4+ or CD8+ T cells, or bulk PBMC T cells (not recorded which). The encoded CDR3 is CASRVGVAGDNEQFF.